Listed here are 28 T cell receptor beta chains from one sample, sequenced in a study of cytotoxic CD8 clonotypes in ibrutinib-treated CLL. Repertoires were generated with immunoSEQ multiplex PCR, while TCRdb's copy carries only in-frame clones and drops some. The repertoire holds some 200,000 clones, with about four fifths as singletons. Sample: PBMCs, taken after 12 months of ibrutinib treatment. The receptor set was obtained from a human donor with chronic lymphocytic leukemia.

This clone has at least ten counts. The chain uses TRBV28 and TRBJ2-7, with 12 bases fitting TRBD1. The CDR3 is made up of 15 amino acids. Trimming removed 1 base from V and 11 bases from J; junction bases left unmatched: 9. The germline CDR1 and CDR2 sequences are MDHEN and SYDVKM. The CDR3 nucleotides read TGTGCCAGCAGTTTATCCGGGGACAGGGGGCGCGGGGAGTACTTC. This encodes CASSLSGDRGRGEYF.

This rearrangement joins TRBV29-1 to TRBJ2-7; no definite D call. This CDR3 comprises 13 residues. Trimming cost V 7 bases and J 3 bases, with 16 bases left between them. CDR1 and CDR2 (germline): SQVTM, ANQGSEA. The CDR3, as DNA: TGCAGCGCCGAAGTAGGACCAAGCTACGAGCAGTACTTC. Residues: CSAEVGPSYEQYF.

V usage is TRBV6-1 and J usage is TRBJ1-6; the D is unclear. The CDR3 is 14 amino acids. V gave up 5 bases and J gave up 5 bases, with 10 bases separating them. The germline V gene has CDR1 MNHNS and CDR2 SASEGT. CDR3 sequence (DNA): TGTGCCAGCAGTAGGCAGGCAGATAATTCACCCCTCCACTTT. The encoded protein is CASSRQADNSPLHF.

The chain has TRBV6-5 and TRBJ1-2; D unclear. Germline V gene sequence: CDR1 MNHEY, CDR2 SVGAGI. The CDR3 runs to 13 residues. Trimming removed 4 bases from V and 7 bases from J, with 13 bases in between. The CDR3 region has the DNA TGTGCCAGCAGTTCCCCCCTCTTCTCTGGCTACACCTTC. Its translation: CASSSPLFSGYTF.

The CDR3 sequence is CASTPTLGVGDTQYF. The CDR3, as DNA: TGCGCCAGCACCCCTACCCTGGGAGTCGGTGATACGCAGTATTTT. The rearrangement joins TRBV10-2 to TRBJ2-3; a possible D gene is TRBD2 (5 bases). The V end was cut by 7 bases, the J end by 6 bases, with 20 bases between. CDR3 length: 15 residues. Germline values: CDR1 WSHSY, CDR2 SAAADI.

The CDR3 here is CASSPSTGVYGYTF. CDR3 nucleotide sequence: TGTGCCAGCAGTCCGTCGACAGGGGTGTATGGCTACACCTTC. This chain uses TRBV27 with TRBJ1-2; 8 positions agree with TRBD1. V shed 5 bases, J shed 5 bases, and the junction held 7 bases outside the gene matches. This CDR3 is 14 amino acids long. Germline CDR1 MNHEY, CDR2 SMNVEV (reference sequence).

The rearrangement links TRBV27 to TRBJ2-7; TRBD1 matches 8 bases. The CDR3 loop spans 13 amino acids. CDR1 and CDR2 (germline): MNHEY, SMNVEV (reference sequence). V lost 5 bases to trimming and J lost 6 bases; unmatched junction nucleotides: 6. CDR3 in amino acids: CASSLYRGSEQYF. CDR3 nucleotides: TGTGCCAGCAGTCTCTACAGGGGGAGCGAGCAGTACTTC.

This clone was seen more than once but under ten times. V is TRBV5-4 and J is TRBJ2-7; D is possibly TRBD2 (6 bases). Trimming cost V 4 bases and J 4 bases, with 12 bases left between them. The CDR3 is 13 amino acids. Germline V gives CDR1 SGHNT, CDR2 YYREEE (reference sequence). CDR3 sequence: CASSGGWPYEQYF. CDR3 nucleotides: TGTGCCAGCAGCGGGGGGTGGCCTTACGAGCAGTACTTC. Filled out from reference TRBV5-4 and TRBJ2-7, the complete variable domain reads ETGVTQSPTHLIKTRGQQVTLRCSSQSGHNTVSWYQQALGQGPQFIFQYYREEENGRGNFPPRFSGLQFPNYSSELNVNALELDDSALYLCASSGGWPYEQYFGPGTRLTVT.

J is TRBJ1-5 and V is TRBV11-2; TRBD1 agrees at 7 bases. Germline lookup yields CDR1 SGHAT and CDR2 FQNNGV. The V and J ends lost 1 base and 5 bases, in that order; junction bases with no gene match: 11. The CDR3 length is 17 residues. The CDR3 bases are TGTGCCAGCAGCTTAGTCCACCAGGGGGGGCGGGATCAGCCCCAGCATTTT. It yields the protein CASSLVHQGGRDQPQHF.

The chain links TRBV4-2 to TRBJ2-7; 10 bases align to TRBD1. The CDR3 runs 15 residues. Germline CDR1 LGHNA, CDR2 YNFKEQ. V lost 3 bases and J lost 3; bases outside the gene matches: 5. The CDR3 DNA is TGTGCCAGCAGCCAGGGGACAGGGGATAACTACGAGCAGTACTTC. It codes for CASSQGTGDNYEQYF.

The V call is TRBV27, the J call TRBJ2-3; 8 positions match TRBD2. The V gene's germline CDR1 is MNHEY and CDR2 SMNVEV (reference sequence). This CDR3 contains 16 residues. V dropped 5 bases and J dropped 2; count of bases not matched to a gene: 9. For the CDR3, the DNA is TGTGCCAGCAGTGCTACCCGGGGGGGATCCACAGATACGCAGTATTTT. The encoded protein is CASSATRGGSTDTQYF.

J is TRBJ1-3 and V is TRBV15; D uncertain. V lost 3 bases and J lost 0, with 9 bases in between. Per the germline V gene, CDR1 is LNHNV and CDR2 is YYDKDF (reference sequence). CDR3 length: 15 residues. The CDR3 here is CATSRGYISGNTIYF. CDR3 DNA sequence: TGTGCCACCAGCAGGGGTTACATCTCTGGAAACACCATATATTTT.

The CDR3 reads CASRRTLVRGLDTQYF. In nucleotides, the CDR3 is TGCGCCAGCAGGCGGACTCTCGTGAGGGGATTAGATACGCAGTATTTT. The J gene is TRBJ2-3, the V gene TRBV4-1, with D tentatively TRBD1 or TRBD2 (5 bases each). Between the trimmed V and J ends, which lost 6 bases and 5 bases, there was a span of 21 bases. CDR1 MGHRA and CDR2 YSYEKL come from the germline V gene. The CDR3 loop spans 16 amino acids.

The rearrangement uses TRBV18 and TRBJ1-4; possible D gene TRBD1, 5 bases. The length of the CDR3 is 13 residues. The germline V and J ends were trimmed by 3 bases and 7 bases, with 9 bases remaining between them. Germline-derived CDR1 and CDR2 are KGHSH and LQKENI. CDR3 sequence: CASSPRDGEKLFF. For the CDR3, the DNA is TGTGCCAGCTCACCCAGGGACGGTGAAAAACTGTTTTTT.

CDR3 DNA sequence: TGTGCCAGCAGCTTACTTGGGACAGACCAAGAGACCCAGTACTTC. The encoded protein is CASSLLGTDQETQYF. V is TRBV7-9 and J is TRBJ2-5, with TRBD1 identical over 7 bases. From germline, CDR1 is SEHNR and CDR2 FQNEAQ (reference sequence). The CDR3 is 15 residues long. The V segment lost 2 bases and the J segment 0 bases; nucleotides outside the gene matches: 3.

The chain uses TRBV18 and TRBJ2-1; D gene ambiguous. CDR3 length equals 15 residues. Trimming left V 6 bases short and J 0 bases short, with 12 bases between. Germline CDR1 and CDR2: KGHSH and LQKENI. In nucleotides, the CDR3 is TGTGCCAGCTCGCGTGAGACGAGCTCCTACAATGAGCAGTTCTTC. It specifies CASSRETSSYNEQFF.

V and J are TRBV28 and TRBJ2-7; TRBD2 matches 14 bases. Germline V gene sequence: CDR1 MDHEN, CDR2 SYDVKM. The junction had 7 bases not matched to a gene; V was cut back by 6 bases and J by 3 bases. The CDR3 extends over 16 amino acids. CDR3 sequence (DNA): TGTGCCAGCAGCCAAAGGGGACTAGCGGGAGTCTACGAGCAGTACTTC. Protein: CASSQRGLAGVYEQYF.

This chain joins TRBV2 and TRBJ2-3; D remains unclear. The CDR3 runs to 13 residues. The germline CDR1 and CDR2 sequences are SNHLY and FYNNEI. The germline V and J ends were trimmed by 7 bases and 2 bases, with 10 bases remaining between them. Here the CDR3 DNA reads TGTGCCAGCATCCTGGGGTACACAGATACGCAGTATTTT. It is translated as CASILGYTDTQYF.

This chain links TRBV11-3 with TRBJ2-2; D remains unclear. Germline V gives CDR1 SGHNT, CDR2 YENEEA. The V end lost 0 bases, the J end lost 9 bases, and 11 bases lay between the germline ends. The CDR3 consists of 14 residues. The CDR3 sequence is CASSLDRSARELFF. In DNA, the CDR3 is TGTGCCAGCAGCTTAGATCGTTCCGCAAGGGAGCTGTTTTTT.

The CDR3 nucleotides read TGTGCCAGCAGTACGCAGGGGGCCGCCAACTATGGCTACACCTTC. Its protein is CASSTQGAANYGYTF. The chain employs TRBV6-5 and TRBJ1-2, with 8 nucleotides matching TRBD1. CDR1 is MNHEY, CDR2 SVGAGI, per germline. The length of the CDR3 is 15 residues. Trimming took 5 bases from V and 2 from J; bases not matched to a gene: 7.

The V and J genes are TRBV6-6 and TRBJ2-1; D might be TRBD2 (5 bases). This CDR3 is 10 amino acids long. The V gene's germline CDR1 is MNHNY and CDR2 SVGAGI (reference sequence). Trimming pared 11 bases from V and 6 bases from J, leaving 8 bases between. The CDR3 loop reads CAGGRNEQFF. CDR3 nucleotides: TGTGCCGGAGGACGCAATGAGCAGTTCTTC.

This rearrangement joins TRBV10-3 to TRBJ2-1, with 12 positions matching TRBD1. The germline V gene encodes CDR1 ENHRY and CDR2 SYGVKD. There are 18 residues in the CDR3. V trimming: 0 bases; J trimming: 9 bases; junction bases outside the gene matches: 12. The CDR3 nucleotides are TGTGCCATCAGTGAGTCGGCGAACCGGGACAGGGGGCGCGGTGAGCAGTTCTTC. This encodes CAISESANRDRGRGEQFF.

V and J are TRBV5-1 and TRBJ2-7, with 9 positions matching TRBD2. The CDR3 has 19 residues. The V segment lost 1 base and the J segment 2 bases; nucleotides outside the gene matches: 16. Germline V lookup: CDR1 SGHRS, CDR2 YFSETQ. The CDR3 spells CASSLRFPGREGPPYEQYF. CDR3 sequence (DNA): TGCGCCAGCAGCTTGAGATTCCCTGGGCGGGAGGGCCCCCCCTACGAGCAGTACTTC. The whole variable domain, remainder taken from reference TRBV5-1 and TRBJ2-7, is KAGVTQTPRYLIKTRGQQVTLSCSPISGHRSVSWYQQTPGQGLQFLFEYFSETQRNKGNFPGRFSGRQFSNSRSEMNVSTLELGDSALYLCASSLRFPGREGPPYEQYFGPGTRLTVT.

This clone was recorded only once. The V and J genes are TRBV25-1 and TRBJ1-1; TRBD1 might be the D (6 bases). Germline lookup yields CDR1 MGHDK and CDR2 SYGVNS. CDR3 length equals 13 residues. Trimming left V 1 base short and J 11 bases short, with 14 bases between. CDR3 coding DNA: TGTGCCAGCAGTGAATCCCGGGGGGCGAGGGCTTTCTTT. Its protein product is CASSESRGARAFF.

This clone is a singleton in its sample. The V call is TRBV7-9, the J call TRBJ2-2, with TRBD1 as a possible D gene (6 bases). Germline V CDR1 and CDR2: SEHNR, FQNEAQ (reference sequence). The CDR3 has 17 residues. Between the trimmed V and J ends, which lost 1 base and 1 base, there was a span of 13 bases. In nucleotides, the CDR3 is TGTGCCAGCAGCTTAGGTTCGTGGACAGTGAACACCGGGGAGCTGTTTTTT. It translates to CASSLGSWTVNTGELFF.

The gene calls are TRBV25-1 and TRBJ2-2, with 8 bases matching TRBD1. This CDR3 region has 16 residues. The V gene's germline CDR1 is MGHDK and CDR2 SYGVNS. J was trimmed by 0 bases and V by 4 bases; bases with no gene match: 4. The CDR3 sequence is CASSAAGGSNTGELFF. CDR3 in DNA: TGTGCCAGCAGTGCCGCAGGGGGCTCGAACACCGGGGAGCTGTTTTTT.

The rearrangement links TRBV6-1 to TRBJ2-3; 9 nucleotides match TRBD2. Germline-derived CDR1 and CDR2 are MNHNS and SASEGT. Trimming took 4 bases from V and 2 from J; bases not matched to a gene: 7. The CDR3 runs 16 residues. CDR3 loop: CASSGPSGAYTDTQYF. DNA of the CDR3: TGTGCCAGCAGTGGCCCTAGCGGGGCCTACACAGATACGCAGTATTTT.

CDR3 loop: CASSSHLAGAPYEQYF. In DNA form, the CDR3 reads TGTGCCAGCAGTTCACACCTAGCGGGGGCGCCCTACGAGCAGTACTTC. This chain links TRBV27 with TRBJ2-7; 10 bases are shared with TRBD2. CDR1 MNHEY and CDR2 SMNVEV come from the germline V gene (reference sequence). This CDR3 spans 16 amino acids. V dropped 4 bases and J dropped 2; count of bases not matched to a gene: 8.